Described below is a single T cell receptor (beta chain) sequence and its context. Looked up from germline, CDR1 is SGHVS and CDR2 is FNYEAQ. V was trimmed by 6 bases and J by 2 bases, leaving 13 bases between them. CDR3 length: 14 residues. This sample was included in a study of blood T cell repertoires in COVID-19. About the research overall: From the United States, Italy and Spain came samples of acute and convalescent COVID-19.

Assay: immunoSEQ multiplex PCR; the TCRdb copy retains only in-frame clones and omits some. This sample yields about 200,000 clones, of which over 75% are seen a single time; 7.4% belongs to the top ten. Participants were aged about 18 to 89 years, lived in 24 US areas, and enrolled virtually. The chain employs TRBV7-6 and TRBJ2-5; D might be TRBD2 (5 bases). Sequencing was done on a sample of PBMCs or T cells enriched from blood (not recorded which). This clonotype was sampled from a woman aged 40 to 50 with acute COVID-19. The CDR3 here is CASSYTGEQETQYF. The CDR3 coding sequence is TGTGCCAGCAGTTACACCGGGGAACAAGAGACCCAGTACTTC. Full variable domain (missing parts from reference TRBV7-6 and TRBJ2-5): GAGVSQSPRYKVTKRGQDVALRCDPISGHVSLYWYRQALGQGPEFLTYFNYEAQQDKSGLPNDRFSAERPEGSISTLTIQRTEQRDSAMYRCASSYTGEQETQYFGPGTRLLVL.